These T cell receptor beta chains were read from a single sample in a study of T-cell reconstitution after alpha-beta-depleted transplantation in children. TCRdb independently ran MiXCR on the PCR reads; one entry per CDR3 protein. This table holds approximately 31,000 distinct CDR3 sequences, under 8% found once. The sequences come from peripheral blood, collected 60 days after TCRalphabeta/CD19-depleted stem cell transplant. These receptors were collected from a child in the first two years of life who had a stem cell transplant for acute myeloid leukemia, so the T cells may come from the graft donor. Both conserved end residues are part of each CDR3. The D gene is left open where the match is weak. Expanded clones are given a class, and other clones once, few, many or no size at all.

many NA TRBJ2-3 TRBV7-2 CASSLVTQYF TGTGCCAGCAGCTTAGTCACGCAGTATTTT
many TRBD2 TRBJ2-5 TRBV4-3 CASSQGRDFQETQYF TGCGCCAGCAGCCAGGGGAGGGACTTTCAAGAGACCCAGTACTTC
many TRBD1 TRBJ2-3 TRBV12-5 CASGDRRNTDTQYF TGTGCTAGTGGGGACAGGAGGAACACAGATACGCAGTATTTT
many NA TRBJ1-2 TRBV20-1 CSAREWQVYDDYTF TGCAGTGCTAGAGAGTGGCAGGTCTATGATGACTACACCTTC
many TRBD1 TRBJ2-3 TRBV6-5 CASSSTGAADTQYF TGTGCCAGCAGTTCCACAGGGGCGGCAGATACGCAGTATTTT
many NA TRBJ2-3 TRBV7-9 CASSLGGGAQYF TGTGCCAGCAGCTTAGGTGGGGGAGCGCAGTATTTT
many TRBD2 TRBJ2-7 TRBV9 CASSVAGEGHYEQYF TGTGCCAGCAGCGTAGCCGGGGAGGGGCACTACGAGCAGTACTTC
NA TRBD2 TRBJ2-1 TRBV24-1 CATASGRENEQFF TGTGCCACAGCCAGCGGGAGGGAAAATGAGCAGTTCTTC
many NA TRBJ2-7 TRBV4-2 CASSPTGRSHEQYF TGTGCCAGCAGCCCTACAGGGAGATCCCACGAGCAGTACTTC
many NA TRBJ1-1 TRBV12-3/TRBV12-4 CASSLEGGSTEAFF TGTGCCAGCAGTTTGGAGGGAGGTAGCACTGAAGCTTTCTTT